The clone carrying this T cell receptor (beta chain) was seen at least ten times. The antigen is unknown. TCRdb reprocessed the 5' RACE reads via MiXCR and lists one record per CDR3 protein. The sample consists of 210,000 or so distinct CDR3 sequences, 10% of them appearing once. These data belong to a study of T-cell memory formation after mild COVID-19. The study, taken as a whole, reports: CD4+ contracting clones lay mainly in CM and EM, CD8+ ones in EMRA.

The CDR3 covers 14 residues. With 2 bases removed from V and 0 bases from J, the gap between germline ends came to 7 bases. Germline V gene lookup returns CDR1 KGHSH and CDR2 LQKENI. The chain couples TRBV18 to TRBJ1-1; D not certain. Sequencing was carried out using PBMCs or a T cell subset sorted from them (not recorded which). This receptor was identified in a man aged 18 to 30 who had mild COVID-19 (a few samples of this study predate the infection). Cell type and time point are not known. CDR3 nucleotide sequence: TGTGCCAGCTCACCAAGGAATTTGAACACTGAAGCTTTCTTT. Translated: CASSPRNLNTEAFF.